This T cell receptor (beta chain) came from a study of shared clonotypes between healthy human individuals. Germline V gives CDR1 MGHDK, CDR2 SYGVNS. V was trimmed by 3 bases and J by 4 bases, leaving 15 bases between them. CDR3 length: 15 amino acids. Assay used: immunoSEQ multiplex PCR; TCRdb lists only in-frame clones, some missing. The top ten clones hold more than 0.1% of a sample with 2 million to 2.5 million clones, 95% of them seen once. V is TRBV25-1 and J is TRBJ2-5; D is possibly TRBD1 (6 bases). Sequencing was carried out using naive CD4+ T cells sorted from blood. Regarding subset: CD45RA+ positively selected. The receptor was derived from a man younger than 30 in good health. For the CDR3, the DNA is TGTGCCAGCAGTGACCCAAACAGGGCCGGAGAGACCCAGTACTTC. Translation: CASSDPNRAGETQYF.